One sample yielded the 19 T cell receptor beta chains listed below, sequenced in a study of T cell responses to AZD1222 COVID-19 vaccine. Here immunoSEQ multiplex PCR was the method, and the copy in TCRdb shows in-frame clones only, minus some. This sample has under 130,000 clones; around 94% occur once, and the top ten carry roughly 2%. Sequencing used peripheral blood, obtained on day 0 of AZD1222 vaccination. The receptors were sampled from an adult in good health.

CDR3 region: CASSKLANQETQYF. CDR3 DNA: TGTGCCAGCAGCAAACTAGCGAACCAAGAGACCCAGTACTTC. The rearrangement uses TRBV28 and TRBJ2-5; 7 bases agree with TRBD2. The junction had 4 bases not matched to a gene; V was cut back by 6 bases and J by 0 bases. From germline, CDR1 is MDHEN and CDR2 SYDVKM. The CDR3 length is 14 residues.

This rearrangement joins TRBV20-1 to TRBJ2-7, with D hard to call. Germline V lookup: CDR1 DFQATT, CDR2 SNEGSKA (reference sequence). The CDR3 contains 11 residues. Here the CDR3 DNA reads TGCAGCGTAAATAGAGCCTACGAGCAGTACTTC. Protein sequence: CSVNRAYEQYF.

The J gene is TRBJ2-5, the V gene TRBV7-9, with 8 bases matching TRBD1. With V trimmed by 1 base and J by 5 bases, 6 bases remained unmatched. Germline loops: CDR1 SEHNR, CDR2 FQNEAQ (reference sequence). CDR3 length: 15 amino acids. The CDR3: CASSLVTGAGETQYF. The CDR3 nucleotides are TGTGCCAGCAGCTTAGTGACAGGGGCTGGCGAGACCCAGTACTTC.

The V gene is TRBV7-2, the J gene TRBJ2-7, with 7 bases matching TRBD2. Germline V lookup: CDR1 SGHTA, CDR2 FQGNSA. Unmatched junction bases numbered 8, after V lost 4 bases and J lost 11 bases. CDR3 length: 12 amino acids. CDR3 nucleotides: TGTGCCAGCAGCTCCCGGGGCGGGGGAGAGTACTTC. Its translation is CASSSRGGGEYF.

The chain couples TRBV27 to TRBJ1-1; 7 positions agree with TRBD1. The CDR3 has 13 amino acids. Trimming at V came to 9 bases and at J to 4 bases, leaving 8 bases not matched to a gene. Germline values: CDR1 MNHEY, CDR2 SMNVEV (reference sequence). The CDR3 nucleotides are TGTGCCAGGCCTAGGGGGCTTCGCACTGAAGCTTTCTTT. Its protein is CARPRGLRTEAFF.

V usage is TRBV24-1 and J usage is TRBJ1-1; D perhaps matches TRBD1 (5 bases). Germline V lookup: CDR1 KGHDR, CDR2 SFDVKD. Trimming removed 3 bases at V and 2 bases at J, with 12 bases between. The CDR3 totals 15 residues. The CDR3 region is CATSDRLGANTEAFF. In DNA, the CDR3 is TGTGCCACCAGTGATCGGCTTGGGGCTAACACTGAAGCTTTCTTT.

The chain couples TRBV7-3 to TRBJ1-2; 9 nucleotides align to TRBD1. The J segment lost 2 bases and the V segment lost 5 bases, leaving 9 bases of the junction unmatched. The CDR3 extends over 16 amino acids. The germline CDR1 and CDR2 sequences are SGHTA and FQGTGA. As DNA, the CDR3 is TGTGCCAGCAGCCCGGTCCGGGACAGGGTGAACTATGGCTACACCTTC. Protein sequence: CASSPVRDRVNYGYTF.

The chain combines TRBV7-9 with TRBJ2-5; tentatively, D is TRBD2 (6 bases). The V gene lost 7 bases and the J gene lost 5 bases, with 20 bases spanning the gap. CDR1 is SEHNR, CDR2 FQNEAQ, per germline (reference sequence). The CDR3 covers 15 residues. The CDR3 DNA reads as TGTGCCAGCACCGGGTTGTGGGAGGAGATGGAGACCCAGTACTTC. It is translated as CASTGLWEEMETQYF. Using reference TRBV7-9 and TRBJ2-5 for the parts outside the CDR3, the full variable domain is DTGVSQNPRHKITKRGQNVTFRCDPISEHNRLYWYRQTLGQGPEFLTYFQNEAQLEKSRLLSDRFSAERPKGSFSTLEIQRTEQGDSAMYLCASTGLWEEMETQYFGPGTRLLVL.

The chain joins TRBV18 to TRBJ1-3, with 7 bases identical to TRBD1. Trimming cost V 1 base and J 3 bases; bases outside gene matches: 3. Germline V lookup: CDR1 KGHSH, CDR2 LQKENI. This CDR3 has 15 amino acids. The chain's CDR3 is CASSPQGADGNTIYF. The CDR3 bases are TGTGCCAGCTCACCACAGGGGGCAGATGGAAACACCATATATTTT. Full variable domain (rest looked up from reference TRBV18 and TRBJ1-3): NAGVMQNPRHLVRRRGQEARLRCSPMKGHSHVYWYRQLPEEGLKFMVYLQKENIIDESGMPKERFSAEFPKEGPSILRIQQVVRGDSAAYFCASSPQGADGNTIYFGEGSWLTVV.

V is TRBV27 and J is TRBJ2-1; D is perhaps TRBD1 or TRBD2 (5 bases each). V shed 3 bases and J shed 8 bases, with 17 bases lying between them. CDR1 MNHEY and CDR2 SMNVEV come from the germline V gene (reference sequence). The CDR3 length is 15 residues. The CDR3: CASSLGEMLQDEQFF. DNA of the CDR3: TGTGCCAGCAGTTTGGGAGAGATGTTACAGGATGAGCAGTTCTTC.

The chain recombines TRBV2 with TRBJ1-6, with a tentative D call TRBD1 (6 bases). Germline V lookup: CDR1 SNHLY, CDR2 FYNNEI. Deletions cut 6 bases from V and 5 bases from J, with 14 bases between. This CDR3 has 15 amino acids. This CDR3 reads CASRDSDGHNSPLHF. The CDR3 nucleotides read TGTGCCAGCAGGGACAGCGATGGGCATAATTCACCCCTCCACTTT.

Written as DNA, the CDR3 is TGTGCCAGCAGTTGGGCCCCCAGACCTAATGAAAAACTGTTTTTT. Protein: CASSWAPRPNEKLFF. J is TRBJ1-4 and V is TRBV27; no definite D call. Germline CDR1 MNHEY, CDR2 SMNVEV (reference sequence). This CDR3 comprises 15 residues. Trimming stripped 4 bases from V and 3 bases from J, with 12 bases between.

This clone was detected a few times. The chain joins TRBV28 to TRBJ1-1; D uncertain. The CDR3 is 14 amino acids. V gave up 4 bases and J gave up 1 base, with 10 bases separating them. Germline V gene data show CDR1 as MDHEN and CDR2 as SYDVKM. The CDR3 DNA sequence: TGTGCCAGCAGTTCCCTACGGGGGAACACTGAAGCTTTCTTT. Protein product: CASSSLRGNTEAFF.

CDR3 residues: CASSLADRDNEQFF. CDR3 nucleotides: TGTGCCAGCAGCTTGGCGGACAGGGACAATGAGCAGTTCTTC. The genes are TRBV5-4 and TRBJ2-1; 8 bases are a match to TRBD1. Germline V lookup: CDR1 SGHNT, CDR2 YYREEE (reference sequence). This CDR3 comprises 14 residues. J gave up 5 bases and V 0 bases, and 1 base lay outside the gene matches.

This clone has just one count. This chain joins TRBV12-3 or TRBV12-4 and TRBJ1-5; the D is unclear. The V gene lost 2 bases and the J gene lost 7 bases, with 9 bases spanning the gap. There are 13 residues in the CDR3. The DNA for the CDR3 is TGTGCCAGCAGTTTAAGACGTCGGCAGCCCCAGCATTTT. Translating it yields CASSLRRRQPQHF.

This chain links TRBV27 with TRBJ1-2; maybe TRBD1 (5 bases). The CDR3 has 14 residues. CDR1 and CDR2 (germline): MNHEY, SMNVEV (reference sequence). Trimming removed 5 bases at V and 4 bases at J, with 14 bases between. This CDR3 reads CASSPGRFFYGYTF. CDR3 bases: TGTGCCAGCAGTCCAGGGCGTTTTTTCTATGGCTACACCTTC.

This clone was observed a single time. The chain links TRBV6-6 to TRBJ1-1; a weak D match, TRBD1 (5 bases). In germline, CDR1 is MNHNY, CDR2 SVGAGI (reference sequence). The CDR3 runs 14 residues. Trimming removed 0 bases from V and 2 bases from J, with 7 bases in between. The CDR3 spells CASSYSRGNTEAFF. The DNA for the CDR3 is TGTGCCAGCAGTTACTCGAGGGGAAACACTGAAGCTTTCTTT.

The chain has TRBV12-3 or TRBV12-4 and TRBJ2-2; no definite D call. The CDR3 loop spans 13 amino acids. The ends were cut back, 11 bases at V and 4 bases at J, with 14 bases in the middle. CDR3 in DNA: TGTGCCGGCCGGCAAATAGGCACCGGGGAGCTGTTTTTT. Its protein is CAGRQIGTGELFF.

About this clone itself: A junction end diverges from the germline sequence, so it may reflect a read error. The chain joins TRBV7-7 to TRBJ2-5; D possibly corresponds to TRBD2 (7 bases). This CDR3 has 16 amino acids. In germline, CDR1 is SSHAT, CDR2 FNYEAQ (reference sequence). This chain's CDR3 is CASSPGGAGAQETQYF. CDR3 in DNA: TGTGCTAGCAGCCCCGGGGGCGCGGGAGCCCAGGAGACCCAGTACTTC.